Sequencing of this T cell receptor (beta chain) was carried out in a study of T cell responses to AZD1222 COVID-19 vaccine. Study findings and constraints: Seropositive status at baseline applied to only 5 to 7 AZD1222 recipients.

Concerning this clone itself: The target antigen is unknown.

The protocol was immunoSEQ multiplex PCR, while the TCRdb copy is restricted to in-frame clones and leaves out a portion. The data contain about 140,000 clones, approximately 92% of them singletons. The length of the CDR3 is 17 residues. Trimming took 2 bases from V and 13 from J; bases not matched to a gene: 13. Germline lookup yields CDR1 KGHDR and CDR2 SFDVKD. The chain joins TRBV24-1 to TRBJ2-2; 12 nucleotides line up with TRBD1. The TCR originated in an adult who received the AZD1222 COVID-19 vaccine. Sequenced here: peripheral blood, sampled 28 days after the second AZD1222 dose. The DNA of the CDR3 is TGTGCCACCAGTGATTACGCCACCCGGGACAGGGGGCCGGGGCTGTTTTTT. Translated: CATSDYATRDRGPGLFF.